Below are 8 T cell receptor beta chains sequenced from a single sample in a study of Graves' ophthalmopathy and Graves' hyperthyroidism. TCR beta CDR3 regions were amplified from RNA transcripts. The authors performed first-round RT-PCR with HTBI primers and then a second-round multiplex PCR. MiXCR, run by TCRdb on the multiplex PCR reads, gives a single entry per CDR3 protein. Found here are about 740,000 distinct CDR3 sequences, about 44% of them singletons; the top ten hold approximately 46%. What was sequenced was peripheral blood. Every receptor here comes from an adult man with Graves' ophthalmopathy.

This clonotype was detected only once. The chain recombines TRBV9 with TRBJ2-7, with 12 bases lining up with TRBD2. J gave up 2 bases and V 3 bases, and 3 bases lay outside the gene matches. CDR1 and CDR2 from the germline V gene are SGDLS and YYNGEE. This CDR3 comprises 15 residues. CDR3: CASSDRLAGAYEQYF. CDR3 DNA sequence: TGTGCCAGCAGCGATCGACTAGCGGGGGCCTACGAGCAGTACTTC.

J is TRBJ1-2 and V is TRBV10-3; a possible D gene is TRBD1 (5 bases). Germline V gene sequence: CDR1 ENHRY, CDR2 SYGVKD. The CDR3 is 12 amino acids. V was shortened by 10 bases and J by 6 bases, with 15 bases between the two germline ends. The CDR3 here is CASASGYNGYTF. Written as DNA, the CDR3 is TGTGCCAGCGCCTCAGGGTACAATGGCTACACCTTC.

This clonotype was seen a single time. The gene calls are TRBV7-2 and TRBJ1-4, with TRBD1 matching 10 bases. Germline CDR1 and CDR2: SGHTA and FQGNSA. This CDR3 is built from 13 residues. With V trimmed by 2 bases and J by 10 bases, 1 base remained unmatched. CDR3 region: CASSLRTGGKLFF. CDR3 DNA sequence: TGTGCCAGCAGCTTACGGACAGGGGGAAAACTGTTTTTT.

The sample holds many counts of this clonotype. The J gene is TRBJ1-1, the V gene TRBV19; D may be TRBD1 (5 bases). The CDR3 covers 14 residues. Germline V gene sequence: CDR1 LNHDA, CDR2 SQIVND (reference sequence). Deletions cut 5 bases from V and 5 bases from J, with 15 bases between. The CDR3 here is CASSSGPGGTEAFF. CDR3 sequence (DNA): TGTGCCAGTAGTTCGGGCCCGGGGGGAACTGAAGCTTTCTTT. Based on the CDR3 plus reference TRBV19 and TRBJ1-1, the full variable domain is DGGITQSPKYLFRKEGQNVTLSCEQNLNHDAMYWYRQDPGQGLRLIYYSQIVNDFQKGDIAEGYSVSREKKESFPLTVTSAQKNPTAFYLCASSSGPGGTEAFFGQGTRLTVV.

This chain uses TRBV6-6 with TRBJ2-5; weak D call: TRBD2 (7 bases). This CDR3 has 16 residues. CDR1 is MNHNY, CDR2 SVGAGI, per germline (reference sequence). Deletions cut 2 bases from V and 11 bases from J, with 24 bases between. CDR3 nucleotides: TGTGCCAGCAGTTACGTGGTACCTAGGGGGGGTAGGGAGCAGTACTTC. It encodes CASSYVVPRGGREQYF.

The CDR3 spells CATSDPGTGGADQPQHF. The CDR3 nucleotides read TGTGCCACCAGTGACCCAGGGACAGGGGGCGCCGATCAGCCCCAGCATTTT. This sequence joins TRBV24-1 and TRBJ1-5; 12 bases align to TRBD1. Looked up from germline, CDR1 is KGHDR and CDR2 is SFDVKD. The V and J ends lost 4 bases and 5 bases, in that order; junction bases with no gene match: 8. There are 17 residues in the CDR3.

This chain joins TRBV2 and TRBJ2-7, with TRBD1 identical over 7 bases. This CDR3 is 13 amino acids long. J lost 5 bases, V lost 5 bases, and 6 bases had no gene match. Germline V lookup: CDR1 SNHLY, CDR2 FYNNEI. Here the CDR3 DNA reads TGTGCCAGCAGTCCGAAACAGGGGAACGAGCAGTACTTC. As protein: CASSPKQGNEQYF.

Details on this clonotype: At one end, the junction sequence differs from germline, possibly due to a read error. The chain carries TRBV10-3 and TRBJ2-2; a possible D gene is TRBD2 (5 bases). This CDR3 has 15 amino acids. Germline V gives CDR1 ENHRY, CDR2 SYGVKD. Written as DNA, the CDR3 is TGTGCCAGCAGTAGAGGGCTGAAAAACACCGGGGAGCTGTTTTTT. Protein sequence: CASSRGLKNTGELFF.